This is a list of T cell receptor beta chains from one sample in a study of blood T cells in healthy people across ages. One entry per CDR3 protein, called by TCRdb with MiXCR from the 5' RACE reads. Seen here are about 1.4 million distinct CDR3 sequences, 45% to 70% observed once, and the top ten hold about 6.3%. The sample consisted of blood. These receptors were obtained from a man younger than 35 in good health. Both conserved end residues are part of each CDR3. The D gene is left open where the match is weak. Not every row has a clone size; where given, it reads once, few, many or a size class.

TRBV24-1	.	.	TRBJ2-2	CATSDWSTTGELFF	TGTGCCACCAGTGATTGGAGCACCACCGGGGAGCTGTTTTTT
TRBV20-1	.	few	TRBJ2-4	CSASLRHRAHNIQYF	TGCAGTGCTAGTCTGCGACACCGGGCCCATAACATTCAGTACTTC
TRBV5-5	.	.	TRBJ1-6	CASSSSSRSSYNSPLHF	TGTGCCAGCAGCTCCTCGTCGCGGAGCTCCTATAATTCACCCCTCCACTTT
TRBV28	.	.	TRBJ1-2	CASSLRQPNYGYTF	TGTGCCAGCAGTTTGAGACAGCCGAACTATGGCTACACCTTC
TRBV3-1	TRBD2	.	TRBJ2-1	CASSHRTSGGPHNEQFF	TGTGCCAGCAGCCATAGGACTAGCGGGGGGCCCCACAATGAGCAGTTCTTC
TRBV20-1	.	.	TRBJ2-7	CSASQESYEQYF	TGCAGTGCGTCTCAAGAATCCTACGAGCAGTACTTC
TRBV4-3	.	few	TRBJ2-4	CASSQDKGGIQYF	TGCGCCAGCAGCCAAGATAAGGGCGGCATTCAGTACTTC
TRBV11-3	TRBD2	.	TRBJ2-3	CASSLDPAGTDTQYF	TGTGCCAGCAGCTTAGATCCAGCGGGGACCGATACGCAGTATTTT
TRBV20-1	TRBD2	.	TRBJ2-7	CSVSGLAGGDEQYF	TGCAGCGTCTCCGGACTAGCGGGGGGGGACGAGCAGTACTTC
TRBV6-6	.	.	TRBJ1-1	CASSSTLRYTEAFF	TGTGCCAGCAGTTCCACACTACGATACACTGAAGCTTTCTTT
TRBV27	.	.	TRBJ2-1	CASSTRRGDNEQFF	TGTGCCAGCAGTACCAGGCGGGGTGACAATGAGCAGTTCTTC
TRBV20-1	TRBD2	few	TRBJ2-1	CSASPSGINEQFF	TGCAGTGCTAGTCCAAGCGGGATCAATGAGCAGTTCTTC